One T cell receptor (beta chain) is described in this entry. No cognate antigen has been identified for it. No much larger clone is present one base from it, and per-base qualities are unavailable. The entry originates in a study of blood T cell repertoires in COVID-19 (dated by TCRdb to about 2020). In terms of the full investigation: Samples covering the acute and convalescent phases of COVID-19 were provided by collaborators in the United States, Italy and Spain. Samples came from the ongoing ImmuneRACE study (first 160 participants) plus 1,254 subjects from 6 global collaborators. A de-identified subject ID, COVID-19 status, age in years and sex were almost always included in the sample metadata. Where HLA class I and class II types were available, the types were taken from metadata supplied by the sample provider, not from assay-based typing. A freely available public database, intended as a resource for researchers studying the immune response to SARS-CoV-2, is where the repertoires were released. The prospective study material was composed of cDNA or gDNA derived from T cells, B-cell-depleted T cells, or PBMCs. Subjects who had been exposed to COVID-19, were actively infected with it, or had recovered from it provided the deeply sampled blood TCRbeta repertoires that made up the dataset.

The CDR3 numbers 15 residues from cysteine through phenylalanine. The read is trimmed to its CDR3 DNA, 45 bases read in frame from base 1. After removal of 4 bases from V and 1 base from J, the junction retains 2 bases not matched to a gene. The germline V gene specifies SNHLY as CDR1 and FYNNEI as CDR2. TCRbeta CDR3 regions were amplified from genomic DNA by means of the immunoSEQ Assay, a bias-controlled multiplex PCR. As for how the authors treated the data: Within the assay, amplification of reference gene primers was used to estimate how many nucleated cells each sample contained. To quantify the absolute abundance of each unique TCRbeta CDR3 rearrangement, sequence reads were collapsed and filtered. For each sample, productive Simpson clonality was calculated as the square root of Simpson's diversity index across productive rearrangements. TCRdb carries this immuneACCESS record with in-frame sequences only. Its versions omit some clonotypes, under half of them owing to an unresolved V gene in the studies checked, with the rest unexplained. The D gene and trimming were derived from the DNA, and the V and J assignments and clone size from that table. For this sample there are under 150,000 clones; about 92% appear just once. Of the sample, over 3.5% is held by the ten largest clones.

What the study reported, not specific to this receptor: The quantity of clinical and demographic metadata differed by source and by participant and was supplied without curation.

Collaborating institutions collected whole blood in K2EDTA tubes following their own protocols. For TCRbeta analysis, collaborators shipped samples in one of three forms: frozen whole blood, isolated PBMCs, or DNA extracted from either of those sample types. The source material was peripheral blood. This receptor was identified in a man aged 45-65 years with active COVID-19. The rearranged segments are TRBV2 and TRBJ1-3, and TRBD1 aligns with 9 junction nucleotides. The nucleotides read TGTGCCAGCAGTGTAGGACAGGGGTCTGGAAACACCATATATTTT. Its product reads: CASSVGQGSGNTIYF.